Presented here are 10 T cell receptor beta chains from one specimen sequenced in a study of T cell repertoires in cytomegalovirus infection. In TCRdb, the reads were re-called with MiXCR into one record per CDR3 protein. The sample carries more than 85,000 distinct CDR3 sequences, around 22% recorded once. Sequenced: CD8+ T cells from PBMCs. The receptors were gathered from a human donor in good health (CMV status not recorded). Some clones in this sample may be carry-over from other donors' samples.

This chain joins TRBV15 and TRBJ2-7; D gene unclear. The CDR3 loop spans 11 amino acids. The germline V and J ends were trimmed by 5 bases and 3 bases, with 5 bases remaining between them. Germline values: CDR1 LNHNV, CDR2 YYDKDF (reference sequence). In nucleotides, the CDR3 is TGTGCCACCAGCGATAACTACGAGCAGTACTTC. Its protein product is CATSDNYEQYF.

This chain links TRBV20-1 with TRBJ2-6; D unclear. The germline CDR1 and CDR2 sequences are DFQATT and SNEGSKA (reference sequence). V shed 5 bases and J shed 0 bases, with 11 bases lying between them. The CDR3 sequence is 15 residues long. The CDR3 spells CSARRPDSGANVLTF. The CDR3 nucleotides are TGCAGTGCTCGAAGACCGGACTCTGGGGCCAACGTCCTGACTTTC.

The V and J genes are TRBV13 and TRBJ2-3, with D perhaps matching TRBD2 (5 bases). CDR3 length: 15 residues. Trimming removed 4 bases from V and 0 bases from J, with 11 bases in between. From germline, CDR1 is PRHDT and CDR2 FYEKMQ (reference sequence). As DNA, the CDR3 is TGTGCCAGCAGCTCGTGGACTGGTAGCACAGATACGCAGTATTTT. This gives the protein CASSSWTGSTDTQYF.

This clonotype was seen many times. The CDR3, as DNA: TGTGCCAGCGCGGTAGCGGGAGGAGTGGATGAGACCCAGTACTTC. Residues: CASAVAGGVDETQYF. V is TRBV6-5 and J is TRBJ2-5; 10 bases map to TRBD2. From germline, CDR1 is MNHEY and CDR2 SVGAGI. The V gene end was trimmed by 8 bases and the J gene end by 5 bases; junction bases not matched to a gene: 11. The CDR3 runs 15 residues.

CDR3 in DNA: TGTGCCAGCAGCCCCAGGACTAGCGGGAGGGATGAGCAGTTCTTC. As protein: CASSPRTSGRDEQFF. The chain has TRBV13 and TRBJ2-1, with TRBD2 matching 15 bases. Germline assignment: CDR1 PRHDT and CDR2 FYEKMQ (reference sequence). V shed 5 bases, J shed 8 bases, and the junction held 4 bases outside the gene matches. The CDR3 loop spans 15 amino acids.

There are many counts of this clonotype. The rearrangement links TRBV7-6 to TRBJ2-7; D is possibly TRBD2 (5 bases). Trimming cost V 3 bases and J 5 bases, with 17 bases left between them. The CDR3 has 15 amino acids. Germline assignment: CDR1 SGHVS and CDR2 FNYEAQ. The CDR3 nucleotides read TGTGCCAGCAGCTTGAGTTCCGGGAAGGGCCACGAGCAGTACTTC. Translation gives CASSLSSGKGHEQYF.

V is TRBV15 and J is TRBJ2-7; 7 nucleotides line up with TRBD1. Trimming at V came to 8 bases and at J to 6 bases, leaving 16 bases not matched to a gene. Germline loops: CDR1 LNHNV, CDR2 YYDKDF (reference sequence). This CDR3 comprises 15 residues. The CDR3 protein is CATEKGRDSNGEQYF. DNA of the CDR3: TGTGCCACCGAAAAGGGACGGGACAGCAACGGCGAGCAGTACTTC. Full variable domain (remainder filled in from reference TRBV15 and TRBJ2-7): DAMVIQNPRYQVTQFGKPVTLSCSQTLNHNVMYWYQQKSSQAPKLLFHYYDKDFNNEADTPDNFQSRRPNTSFCFLDIRSPGLGDTAMYLCATEKGRDSNGEQYFGPGTRLTVT.

The rearrangement joins TRBV19 to TRBJ1-1; D ambiguous. Germline V CDR1 and CDR2: LNHDA, SQIVND (reference sequence). This CDR3 spans 13 amino acids. With 6 bases removed from V and 1 base from J, the gap between germline ends came to 9 bases. The CDR3, as DNA: TGTGCCAGTAGACCCCTCGGGAACACTGAAGCTTTCTTT. It yields the protein CASRPLGNTEAFF.

This clonotype was observed at least ten times. The chain combines TRBV12-5 with TRBJ2-5; TRBD2 matches at 11 bases. The V and J ends lost 0 bases and 1 base, in that order; junction bases with no gene match: 7. The CDR3 spans 18 residues. Looked up from germline, CDR1 is LGHNT and CDR2 is FRNRAP. In DNA, the CDR3 is TGTGCTAGTGGTTTGGTACGACGACTAGCGGGGTTCCAAGAGACCCAGTACTTC. It specifies CASGLVRRLAGFQETQYF. Complete variable domain (other parts from reference TRBV12-5 and TRBJ2-5): DARVTQTPRHKVTEMGQEVTMRCQPILGHNTVFWYRQTMMQGLELLAYFRNRAPLDDSGMPKDRFSAEMPDATLATLKIQPSEPRDSAVYFCASGLVRRLAGFQETQYFGPGTRLLVL.

The rearrangement uses TRBV6-6 and TRBJ2-1; D ambiguous. Trimming cost V 2 bases and J 4 bases, with 3 bases left between them. This CDR3 contains 12 residues. CDR1 MNHNY and CDR2 SVGAGI come from the germline V gene (reference sequence). This chain's CDR3 is CASSYGYNEQFF. As DNA, the CDR3 is TGTGCCAGCAGTTACGGGTACAATGAGCAGTTCTTC.